This T cell receptor beta chain was identified during a study of blood T cell repertoires in COVID-19. For the study at large: Whether acute or convalescent, the COVID-19 samples came from the United States, Italy and Spain. PBMCs, B-cell-depleted T cells, or T cells were the source of the cDNA or gDNA that made up the material.

This CDR3 has 15 amino acids. Germline values: CDR1 SGHAT, CDR2 FQNNGV. V lost 2 bases and J lost 3, with 11 bases in between. Original analysis: Counts of nucleated cells, estimated from reference gene primer amplification, were obtained. Measured with immunoSEQ multiplex PCR; TCRdb has only the in-frame clones, and not every one. V and J calls plus clone size are reproduced from that table; the DNA served to infer D and trimming. The data show 80,000 or so clones, 65% to 90% seen once. Seattle researchers signed up patients amid active infection and tracked them longitudinally. The genes are TRBV11-2 and TRBJ1-5; TRBD1 might be the D (6 bases). The TCR comes from a man aged 50-60 years with COVID-19, enrolled during active disease. Material: peripheral blood. CDR3 bases: TGTGCCAGCAGCTTATCAGGGGCTAACAATCAGCCCCAGCATTTT. Translated: CASSLSGANNQPQHF.